This is a list of T cell receptor beta chains from one sample in a study of blood T cells in healthy people across ages. In TCRdb, the 5' RACE reads were re-called with MiXCR into one record per CDR3 protein. This table has fewer than 800,000 distinct CDR3 sequences, roughly 21% appearing once. The sequenced sample consisted of blood. Every receptor here comes from a man between 65 and 80 years old in good health. The CDR3 runs from the conserved cysteine through the conserved F or W. The D gene is left open where the match is weak. Clone sizes are given selectively: once, few, many, or a class where the clone is expanded.

size: NA; V: TRBV20-1; D: TRBD1; J: TRBJ1-2; CDR3: CSAPGQGVAGYTF; DNA: TGCAGTGCCCCGGGACAGGGGGTTGCTGGCTACACCTTC
size: NA; V: TRBV12-3/TRBV12-4; D: NA; J: TRBJ1-1; CDR3: CASSLMGGASTEAFF; DNA: TGTGCCAGCAGTTTAATGGGGGGGGCGAGTACTGAAGCTTTCTTT
size: few; V: TRBV3-1; D: NA; J: TRBJ1-1; CDR3: CASSQGSANTEAFF; DNA: TGTGCCAGCAGCCAAGGTTCTGCGAACACTGAAGCTTTCTTT
size: many; V: TRBV5-1; D: TRBD2; J: TRBJ2-4; CDR3: CASSLGAPGLENIQYF; DNA: TGCGCCAGCAGCTTGGGGGCTCCGGGACTAGAGAACATTCAGTACTTC
size: NA; V: TRBV25-1; D: NA; J: TRBJ2-7; CDR3: CASSEWGDEQYF; DNA: TGTGCCAGCAGTGAATGGGGGGACGAGCAGTACTTC
size: NA; V: TRBV6-1; D: NA; J: TRBJ2-5; CDR3: CASSEDRRRSSDF; DNA: TGTGCCAGCAGTGAAGACAGGAGAAGATCATCGGACTTC
size: NA; V: TRBV24-1; D: NA; J: TRBJ2-3; CDR3: CATSGGAGDTQYF; DNA: TGTGCCACCAGTGGAGGGGCGGGAGATACGCAGTATTTT
size: NA; V: TRBV12-3/TRBV12-4; D: NA; J: TRBJ1-2; CDR3: CASSLITGSSGYTF; DNA: TGTGCCAGCAGTTTAATCACAGGATCAAGCGGCTACACCTTC
size: few; V: TRBV20-1; D: NA; J: TRBJ2-5; CDR3: CSAPGQSRETQYF; DNA: TGCAGTGCTCCGGGGCAGTCAAGGGAGACCCAGTACTTC
size: NA; V: TRBV9; D: NA; J: TRBJ1-1; CDR3: CASSVGVVGQGEAFF; DNA: TGTGCCAGCAGCGTAGGTGTGGTCGGGCAGGGTGAAGCTTTCTTT
size: NA; V: TRBV7-2; D: NA; J: TRBJ2-7; CDR3: CASSLEIFHEQYF; DNA: TGTGCCAGCAGCTTAGAAATCTTCCACGAGCAGTACTTC
size: NA; V: TRBV6-2/TRBV6-3; D: NA; J: TRBJ2-7; CDR3: CASSYGGTAYEQYF; DNA: TGTGCCAGCAGTTACGGCGGAACTGCCTACGAGCAGTACTTC
size: NA; V: TRBV28; D: NA; J: TRBJ1-1; CDR3: CASSLAADTEAFF; DNA: TGTGCCAGCAGTTTGGCGGCGGACACTGAAGCTTTCTTT
size: few; V: TRBV5-1; D: TRBD2; J: TRBJ2-1; CDR3: CASSSLAGGSGNEQFF; DNA: TGCGCCAGCAGCTCCCTAGCGGGAGGTTCCGGCAATGAGCAGTTCTTC
size: NA; V: TRBV29-1; D: TRBD2; J: TRBJ2-3; CDR3: CSVEGLAVGDTQYF; DNA: TGCAGCGTTGAAGGGCTAGCGGTGGGGGATACGCAGTATTTT
size: NA; V: TRBV10-3; D: TRBD1; J: TRBJ1-2; CDR3: CAISDVSEWGQVHYGYTF; DNA: TGTGCCATCAGTGATGTGTCGGAGTGGGGACAGGTCCACTATGGCTACACCTTC
size: few; V: TRBV5-1; D: NA; J: TRBJ2-3; CDR3: CASSYLATLTDTQYF; DNA: TGCGCCAGCAGCTATCTAGCGACTCTAACAGATACGCAGTATTTT
size: NA; V: TRBV4-1; D: NA; J: TRBJ2-1; CDR3: CASSPGPSNYEQFF; DNA: TGCGCCAGCAGCCCGGGACCCTCGAACTATGAGCAGTTCTTC